The source of this T cell receptor beta chain is a study of blood T cell repertoires in COVID-19. TCRdb keeps only in-frame clones here, not all; method: immunoSEQ multiplex PCR. The table has about 480,000 clones, around nine tenths seen once. Germline V gene data show CDR1 as SGHTA and CDR2 as FQGNSA. The CDR3 loop spans 14 amino acids. V dropped 2 bases and J dropped 8; count of bases not matched to a gene: 7. Sequencing was performed on PBMCs or T cells enriched from blood (not recorded which). The chain couples TRBV7-2 to TRBJ1-1; 8 bases match TRBD1. This TCR was recovered from a woman between 40 and 50 years old who had recovered from COVID-19. CDR3 sequence (DNA): TGTGCCAGCAGCTTACCGGGACAGGCGTTCGAAGCTTTCTTT. This translates into CASSLPGQAFEAFF.